This T cell receptor beta chain came from a study of CD8+ T cells in alopecia areata. Study-wide background: Patients in the study were on tofacitinib for 6 to 18 months, then off it for 6 months. Study-wide results and caveats: Sequencing of scalp tissue also captures the resident alphabeta T cells of normal skin.

The V gene end was trimmed by 4 bases and the J gene end by 9 bases; junction bases not matched to a gene: 10. The germline CDR1 and CDR2 sequences are SGHRS and YFSETQ. The CDR3 covers 14 residues. Extracted RNA was reverse transcribed, and the resulting cDNA served as sequencing template. Produced via immunoSEQ multiplex PCR; TCRdb's table is partial and in-frame only. The table includes 9,000 to 15,000 clones, 60% to 65% detected once. In regard to this clone: Its antigen remains unknown.

Researchers took lesional scalp punch biopsies and peripheral blood from people who were alopecia areata patients. Sequenced input: skin. This rearrangement joins TRBV5-1 to TRBJ2-7; 10 nucleotides align to TRBD1. The TCR sequence derives from a human donor with alopecia areata. CDR3: CASSHGTGDAAQYF. The CDR3 DNA reads as TGCGCCAGCAGCCACGGGACAGGGGACGCTGCGCAGTACTTC.